Listed below are T cell receptor beta chains from one sample, sequenced in a study of blood T cell repertoires in COVID-19. Sequenced by immunoSEQ multiplex PCR; TCRdb stores in-frame clones only, minus some. The sample consists of roughly 63,000 clones, 70% to 85% of them appearing once. Material: peripheral blood. These receptors all stem from a human donor in a cohort sampled during active COVID-19. CDR3s include the opening cysteine and the closing phenylalanine or tryptophan. The D gene is left open where the match is weak. Size is stated for part of the rows, as once, few or many counts, or as a class when the clone is expanded.

j_call d_call v_call clone_size cdr3_aa cdr3_nt
TRBJ2-3 TRBD2 TRBV30 NA CACQGRASGRSSTDTQYF TGTGCCTGTCAAGGTCGGGCTAGCGGGAGGTCTAGCACAGATACGCAGTATTTT
TRBJ1-4 TRBD1 TRBV11-3 NA CASSPGQGDNEKLFF TGTGCCAGCAGCCCCGGACAGGGCGACAATGAAAAACTGTTTTTT
TRBJ2-3 NA TRBV11-3 NA CASSQQDHSDTQYF TGTGCCAGCAGCCAACAGGACCACTCAGATACGCAGTATTTT
TRBJ2-7 TRBD1 TRBV7-9 NA CASSLTGVKAEQYF TGTGCCAGCAGCTTAACAGGGGTTAAAGCCGAGCAGTACTTC
TRBJ2-7 TRBD1 TRBV3-1/TRBV3-2 NA CASSQDTGASYEQYF TGTGCCAGCAGCCAAGATACAGGGGCGTCCTACGAGCAGTACTTC
TRBJ2-7 NA TRBV27 NA CASSFSAPSYEQYF TGTGCCAGCAGTTTCTCGGCCCCTAGTTACGAGCAGTACTTC
TRBJ2-6 NA TRBV11-2 NA CASSFGGDFSGANVLTF TGTGCCAGCAGCTTCGGGGGAGATTTCTCTGGGGCCAACGTCCTGACTTTC
TRBJ2-1 TRBD2 TRBV7-3 few CASSPLSGNYNEQFF TGTGCCAGCAGCCCACTTAGCGGGAACTACAATGAGCAGTTCTTC
TRBJ1-5 NA TRBV7-2 once CASSLRPPGQPQHF TGTGCCAGCAGCTTAAGACCGCCAGGGCAGCCCCAGCATTTT
TRBJ2-7 NA TRBV20-1 NA CSARDFHEQYF TGCAGTGCTAGGGACTTCCACGAGCAGTACTTC
TRBJ2-7 NA TRBV4-2 NA CASSQDGDRPFYEQYF TGTGCCAGCAGCCAAGATGGAGACAGGCCGTTCTACGAGCAGTACTTC
TRBJ2-3 TRBD2 TRBV28 once CASSFGGADTQYF TGTGCCAGCAGTTTTGGGGGGGCAGATACGCAGTATTTT
TRBJ2-4 NA TRBV28 once CASSLAGAAKNIQYF TGTGCCAGCAGTTTAGCAGGGGCAGCCAAAAACATTCAGTACTTC
TRBJ1-2 TRBD1 TRBV5-1 NA CASSLDRGLDYGYTF TGCGCCAGCAGCTTGGATAGGGGGCTCGACTATGGCTACACCTTC
TRBJ1-6 NA TRBV7-9 NA CASSLGAGFYNSPLHF TGTGCCAGCAGCTTAGGGGCAGGCTTCTATAATTCACCCCTCCACTTT
TRBJ2-3 NA TRBV19 NA CASSTLGADTQYF TGTGCCAGTAGTACCCTCGGGGCAGATACGCAGTATTTT
TRBJ1-2 TRBD1 TRBV6-5 NA CASSYRQGFGYTF TGTGCCAGCAGTTACCGACAGGGTTTTGGCTACACCTTC
TRBJ2-2 NA TRBV27 few CASSPPFLWGDGTGELFF TGTGCCAGCAGTCCTCCTTTCCTGTGGGGGGATGGTACCGGGGAGCTGTTTTTT
TRBJ2-5 NA TRBV6-5 many CASSLVGVQETQYF TGTGCCAGCAGTTTGGTCGGGGTCCAAGAGACCCAGTACTTC
TRBJ1-2 TRBD1 TRBV6-5 NA CASSLTGGADGYTF TGTGCCAGCAGTCTGACAGGGGGCGCTGATGGCTACACCTTC
TRBJ1-4 NA TRBV25-1 NA CASSAIGGGREEKLFF TGTGCCAGCAGTGCGATAGGTGGGGGGCGGGAGGAAAAACTGTTTTTT
TRBJ1-3 NA TRBV19 NA CASSTWTDGNTIYF TGTGCCAGTAGTACCTGGACAGATGGAAACACCATATATTTT
TRBJ2-6 NA TRBV28 NA CASTSRKGGGANVLTF TGTGCCAGCACCTCCAGGAAAGGTGGTGGGGCCAACGTCCTGACTTTC
TRBJ1-1 NA TRBV6-2/TRBV6-3 NA CASSYAGITEAFF TGTGCCAGCAGTTACGCGGGGATCACTGAAGCTTTCTTT
TRBJ2-1 TRBD1 TRBV7-3 NA CASSPQGEIRNEQFF TGTGCCAGCAGCCCCCAGGGGGAGATCCGGAATGAGCAGTTCTTC
TRBJ2-6 TRBD2 TRBV7-2 NA CASSLAAGGSGANVLTF TGTGCCAGCAGCTTAGCGGCGGGGGGCTCTGGGGCCAACGTCCTGACTTTC
TRBJ2-7 NA TRBV19 NA CASSMIGGLEQYF TGTGCCAGTAGTATGATCGGAGGGCTCGAGCAGTACTTC